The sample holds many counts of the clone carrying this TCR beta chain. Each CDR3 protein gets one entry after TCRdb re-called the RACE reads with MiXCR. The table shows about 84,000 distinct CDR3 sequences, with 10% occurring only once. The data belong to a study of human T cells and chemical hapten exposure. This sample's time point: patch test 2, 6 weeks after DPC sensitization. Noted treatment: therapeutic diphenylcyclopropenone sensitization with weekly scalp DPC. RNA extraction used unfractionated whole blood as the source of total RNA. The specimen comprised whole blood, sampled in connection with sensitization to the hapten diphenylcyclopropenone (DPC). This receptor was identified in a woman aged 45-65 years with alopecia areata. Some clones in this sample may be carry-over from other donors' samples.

CDR3: CASSQGPGRNTGELFF. CDR3 bases: TGTGCCAGCAGCCAAGGTCCAGGGAGGAACACCGGGGAGCTGTTTTTT. The rearrangement links TRBV3-1 to TRBJ2-2; D may match TRBD1 or TRBD2 (5 bases each). Trimming pared 1 base from V and 1 base from J, leaving 10 bases between. CDR3 length: 16 amino acids. Germline lookup yields CDR1 LGHDT and CDR2 YNNKEL (reference sequence). Drawing the rest from reference TRBV3-1 and TRBJ2-2, the complete variable domain is DTAVSQTPKYLVTQMGNDKSIKCEQNLGHDTMYWYKQDSKKFLKIMFSYNNKELIINETVPNRFSPKSPDKAHLNLHINSLELGDSAVYFCASSQGPGRNTGELFFGEGSRLTVL.